Listed below are T cell receptor beta chains from one sample, sequenced in a study of post-analysis software for immune sequencing data. MiXCR, run by TCRdb on the PCR reads, gives a single entry per CDR3 protein. The sample contains hundreds of thousands of distinct CDR3 sequences, approximately 30% of which appear only once. Sequencing input: blood. Receptor source: a girl aged 10 to 17 with multiple sclerosis. CDR3s include the opening cysteine and the closing phenylalanine or tryptophan. D genes are given only for firm matches. Clone sizes are given selectively: once, few, many, or a class where the clone is expanded.

j_call	v_call	clone_size	d_call	cdr3_length	cdr3_aa	cdr3_nt
TRBJ2-7	TRBV5-6	NA	TRBD1	17	CASSFGVGDRGRYEQYF	TGTGCCAGCAGCTTTGGGGTAGGAGACAGGGGGCGTTACGAGCAGTACTTC
TRBJ2-5	TRBV29-1	NA	NA	13	CSVEGQLQETQYF	TGCAGCGTTGAAGGACAGTTACAAGAGACCCAGTACTTC
TRBJ1-2	TRBV20-1	NA	TRBD1	15	CSARGPDRGNYGYTF	TGCAGTGCTAGAGGTCCCGACAGGGGAAACTATGGCTACACCTTC
TRBJ2-5	TRBV6-5	many	TRBD2	14	CASDQPRGEKTQYF	TGTGCCAGCGATCAGCCTCGGGGGGAGAAGACCCAGTACTTC
TRBJ2-3	TRBV21-1	few	NA	17	CASSAGLHGGPTDTQYF	TGTGCCAGCAGCGCAGGACTGCACGGGGGGCCTACAGATACGCAGTATTTT
TRBJ2-5	TRBV10-3	few	NA	14	CAISGPGPQETQYF	TGTGCCATCAGCGGCCCGGGACCGCAAGAGACCCAGTACTTC
TRBJ2-7	TRBV20-1	NA	NA	15	CSAHPSQAGSYEQYF	TGCAGTGCTCACCCTTCGCAGGCGGGCTCCTACGAGCAGTACTTC
TRBJ2-2	TRBV29-1	NA	NA	17	CSVRGGANQINTGELFF	TGCAGCGTTCGAGGGGGGGCCAACCAAATCAACACCGGGGAGCTGTTTTTT
TRBJ1-2	TRBV5-1	NA	NA	13	CASSLYSNYGYTF	TGCGCCAGCAGCCTATACAGTAACTATGGCTACACCTTC
TRBJ2-3	TRBV7-2	few	TRBD2	16	CASSLALAGGQDTQYF	TGTGCCAGCAGCTTAGCGCTAGCGGGAGGGCAAGATACGCAGTATTTT
TRBJ1-6	TRBV6-1	few	NA	15	CASSELEGYNSPLHF	TGTGCCAGCAGTGAACTAGAAGGTTATAATTCACCCCTCCACTTT
TRBJ2-7	TRBV6-2/TRBV6-3	NA	NA	12	CASAQAAYEQYF	TGTGCCAGCGCGCAGGCTGCCTACGAGCAGTACTTC
TRBJ1-2	TRBV6-6	NA	TRBD1	16	CASGRRGDRGSGGYTF	TGTGCCAGCGGACGCCGCGGGGACAGGGGTTCCGGGGGCTACACCTTC
TRBJ2-5	TRBV5-1	NA	NA	14	CASSYGQTRETQYF	TGCGCCAGCAGCTACGGACAGACGAGGGAGACCCAGTACTTC
TRBJ2-3	TRBV14	NA	TRBD1	14	CASSRNNRGDTQYF	TGTGCCAGCAGCCGAAACAACAGGGGAGATACGCAGTATTTT
TRBJ2-3	TRBV5-1	NA	NA	13	CASSSDVVDTQYF	TGCGCCAGCAGCTCGGATGTCGTAGATACGCAGTATTTT
TRBJ1-5	TRBV5-1	NA	NA	15	CASRRWTDSNQPQHF	TGCGCCAGCAGACGATGGACGGATAGCAATCAGCCCCAGCATTTT
TRBJ2-5	TRBV7-2	NA	NA	15	CGSSTGQPSVETQYF	TGTGGCAGCAGCACAGGACAACCATCGGTGGAGACCCAGTACTTC
TRBJ2-7	TRBV28	few	NA	11	CASSYRNEQYF	TGTGCCAGCAGCTATCGTAACGAGCAGTACTTC
TRBJ2-2	TRBV6-2/TRBV6-3	few	TRBD1	16	CASSYTRQGNTGELFF	TGTGCCAGCAGTTACACGAGACAGGGGAACACCGGGGAGCTGTTTTTT
TRBJ1-2	TRBV20-1	NA	TRBD1	13	CSADLNRGGGYTF	TGCAGTGCCGATCTGAACAGGGGAGGCGGCTACACCTTC
TRBJ2-3	TRBV4-3	NA	TRBD2	13	CASSRQRGDTQYF	TGCGCCAGCAGCCGACAGCGGGGGGATACGCAGTATTTT
TRBJ2-1	TRBV6-5	NA	NA	13	CASSSLGHNEQFF	TGTGCCAGCAGTTCCCTGGGGCACAATGAGCAGTTCTTC
TRBJ2-7	TRBV6-2/TRBV6-3	NA	NA	14	CATSPRAGEAEQYF	TGTGCCACCTCGCCCCGAGCAGGGGAGGCCGAGCAGTACTTC
TRBJ2-3	TRBV7-8	NA	NA	16	CASSLGRGRATDTQYF	TGTGCCAGCAGCTTAGGCAGGGGAAGGGCCACAGATACGCAGTATTTT
TRBJ2-1	TRBV10-3	NA	NA	11	CAISETGSRFF	TGTGCCATCAGTGAGACAGGGAGCCGGTTCTTC